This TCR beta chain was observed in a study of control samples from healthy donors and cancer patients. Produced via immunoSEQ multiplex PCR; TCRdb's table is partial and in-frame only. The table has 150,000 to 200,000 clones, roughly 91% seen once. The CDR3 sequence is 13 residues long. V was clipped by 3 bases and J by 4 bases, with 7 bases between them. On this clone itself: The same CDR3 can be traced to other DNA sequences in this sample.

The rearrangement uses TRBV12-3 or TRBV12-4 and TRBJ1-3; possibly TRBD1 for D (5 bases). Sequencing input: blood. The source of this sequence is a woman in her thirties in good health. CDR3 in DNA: TGTGCCAGCAGTTTTGGGGGGGGAAACACCATATATTTT. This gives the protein CASSFGGGNTIYF.